Presented here are 2 T cell receptor beta chains from one specimen sequenced in a study of early T cells in non-severe SARS-CoV-2 infection. TCRdb processed the 5' RACE reads anew with MiXCR; each CDR3 protein has one entry. The sample lists around 50,000 distinct CDR3 sequences, roughly 5.5% occurring once. Sequenced: whole blood. The source of these receptors is an adult who was a healthcare worker with PCR-confirmed SARS-CoV-2 infection or an uninfected control (not recorded which).

This clonotype has ten or more counts. The chain joins TRBV7-6 to TRBJ1-1; D ambiguous. The CDR3 length is 13 residues. The V end was cut by 2 bases, the J end by 3 bases, with 7 bases between. CDR1 is SGHVS and CDR2 is FNYEAQ in the germline V gene. CDR3 protein: CASSLRVDTEAFF. CDR3 in DNA: TGTGCCAGCAGCTTAAGGGTTGACACTGAAGCTTTCTTT.

This clonotype was counted only a few times. The gene calls are TRBV6-2 or TRBV6-3 and TRBJ2-2; D remains unclear. This CDR3 region has 17 residues. V lost 4 bases to trimming and J lost 8 bases, with 23 bases between them. Per the germline V gene, CDR1 is MNHEY and CDR2 is SVGEGT. CDR3 coding DNA: TGTGCCAGCAGTTCGGTCCAGGAAACCAGAGGCGCGGGGGAGCTGTTTTTT. Its translation is CASSSVQETRGAGELFF.